Shown below are 30 T cell receptor beta chains from a single sample sequenced in a study of T cells in Graves' hyperthyroidism and ophthalmopathy. RNA transcripts gave rise to amplified TCR beta CDR3 regions. An initial round of RT-PCR targeting the TCR CDR3 relied on the HTBI primer set. TCRdb fed the multiplex PCR reads into MiXCR, producing one record per CDR3 protein. The sample lists approximately 610,000 distinct CDR3 sequences; around 15% were seen once. Source material: blood. Source of these receptors: a woman between 40 and 50 years old with Graves' ophthalmopathy.

Many counts were recorded for this clonotype. This chain uses TRBV6-5 with TRBJ1-2; weak D call: TRBD1 (6 bases). CDR1 and CDR2 (germline): MNHEY, SVGAGI. The length of the CDR3 is 13 residues. V was cut by 2 bases and J by 3 bases, with 7 bases left in between. The CDR3 here is CASSYGQHYGYTF. The DNA of the CDR3 is TGTGCCAGCAGTTACGGACAGCACTATGGCTACACCTTC.

This clonotype was counted at least ten times. The chain combines TRBV14 with TRBJ2-5; 12 bases agree with TRBD1. This CDR3 is built from 18 residues. Looked up from germline, CDR1 is SGHDN and CDR2 is FVKESK. V was clipped by 0 bases and J by 5 bases; unmatched bases: 10. The CDR3: CASSQDRKGTGGRETQYF. The CDR3, as DNA: TGTGCCAGCAGCCAAGATCGTAAGGGGACAGGGGGCCGTGAGACCCAGTACTTC.

The sample holds many counts of this clonotype. The chain combines TRBV20-1 with TRBJ1-2; D gene unclear. Germline CDR1 DFQATT, CDR2 SNEGSKA (reference sequence). Trimming took 0 bases from V and 2 from J, leaving 7 bases between them. The CDR3 spans 13 residues. CDR3 sequence reads: CSARETHNYGYTF. CDR3 nucleotides: TGCAGTGCTAGAGAGACCCACAACTATGGCTACACCTTC.

This clonotype was detected many times. In DNA, the CDR3 is TGTGCCAGCAGTTTATCAGGGGGAGGCAATCAGCCCCAGCATTTT. As protein: CASSLSGGGNQPQHF. This rearrangement joins TRBV28 to TRBJ1-5, with 7 bases matching TRBD1. Germline lookup yields CDR1 MDHEN and CDR2 SYDVKM. Germline trimming cut 1 base from V and 2 bases from J; bases unmatched to any gene: 2. The CDR3 sequence is 15 residues long.

The sample holds many counts of this clonotype. The chain is built from TRBV28 and TRBJ2-7; no firm D call. The ends were cut back, 5 bases at V and 6 bases at J, with 17 bases in the middle. Germline V gene sequence: CDR1 MDHEN, CDR2 SYDVKM. The CDR3 covers 14 residues. The CDR3 nucleotides read TGTGCCAGCAGTCCCACCCTCATGGGCGCCGAGCAGTACTTC. Protein: CASSPTLMGAEQYF.

In this sample, this clonotype turned up many times. The chain employs TRBV20-1 and TRBJ2-4; 15 bases fit TRBD2. J was trimmed by 2 bases and V by 3 bases; bases with no gene match: 8. This CDR3 has 18 residues. Germline V gene lookup returns CDR1 DFQATT and CDR2 SNEGSKA (reference sequence). Here the CDR3 reads CSASPGLAGGPSKNIQYF. The CDR3 DNA reads as TGCAGTGCTAGTCCCGGACTAGCGGGAGGGCCTTCCAAAAACATTCAGTACTTC.

This rearrangement joins TRBV5-1 to TRBJ2-5; 8 bases fit TRBD1. Germline lookup yields CDR1 SGHRS and CDR2 YFSETQ. The trim removed 4 bases at V and 5 bases at J, leaving 7 bases unmatched. The CDR3 runs 14 residues. CDR3 DNA sequence: TGCGCCAGCAGCGCCGGACAGGGCTGGGAGACCCAGTACTTC. Translation: CASSAGQGWETQYF.

In its sample, this clonotype was seen many times. The chain joins TRBV12-3 or TRBV12-4 to TRBJ2-2; D may be TRBD1 (7 bases). The V end was cut by 7 bases, the J end by 2 bases, with 17 bases between. This CDR3 comprises 16 residues. The CDR3 nucleotides read TGTGCCAGCACCCCGCGGGGACAGCTAAACACCGGGGAGCTGTTTTTT. Its translation: CASTPRGQLNTGELFF.

The genes are TRBV6-1 and TRBJ2-2, with TRBD1 matching over 7 bases. V was pared by 6 bases and J by 6 bases, with 7 bases of the junction left unmatched. This CDR3 spans 14 amino acids. CDR1 and CDR2 (germline): MNHNS, SASEGT. DNA of the CDR3: TGTGCCAGCAGCGCCCTTCAGGGGGCCGGGGAGCTGTTTTTT. Translating it yields CASSALQGAGELFF.

This clonotype was detected many times. The J gene is TRBJ1-2, the V gene TRBV7-2; no clear D. Germline loops: CDR1 SGHTA, CDR2 FQGNSA. Trimming pared 6 bases from V and 4 bases from J, leaving 12 bases between. The CDR3 has 13 residues. This CDR3 is CASSSGILYGYTF. CDR3 nucleotide sequence: TGTGCCAGCAGTAGCGGGATCCTCTATGGCTACACCTTC.

This clonotype was recorded a few times. The chain is built from TRBV6-2 or TRBV6-3 and TRBJ2-6; perhaps TRBD1 as D (6 bases). The CDR3 spans 20 residues. The V gene lost 2 bases and the J gene lost 0 bases, with 20 bases spanning the gap. Germline V gives CDR1 MNHEY, CDR2 SVGEGT. DNA of the CDR3: TGTGCCAGCAGTTACCCACCAGATGGGGGCCTCCTCTCTGGGGCCAACGTCCTGACTTTC. Residues: CASSYPPDGGLLSGANVLTF.

There are many counts of this clonotype. The chain uses TRBV7-6 and TRBJ2-7, with D possibly being TRBD2 (6 bases). The CDR3 totals 15 residues. Trimming removed 5 bases from V and 4 bases from J, with 18 bases in between. Looked up from germline, CDR1 is SGHVS and CDR2 is FNYEAQ. The CDR3 is CASSPGVASTYEQYF. The CDR3 DNA sequence: TGTGCCAGCAGCCCGGGGGTGGCGTCCACGTACGAGCAGTACTTC.

This clonotype was seen ten or more times. The chain couples TRBV19 to TRBJ1-5; 7 bases match TRBD1. The J segment lost 5 bases and the V segment lost 6 bases, leaving 7 bases of the junction unmatched. The CDR3 consists of 14 residues. CDR1 is LNHDA, CDR2 SQIVND, per germline (reference sequence). CDR3 nucleotides: TGTGCCAGTAGGGGACAGTCCTTTTATCAGCCCCAGCATTTT. This codes for CASRGQSFYQPQHF.

This clonotype came up a few times. The rearrangement uses TRBV2 and TRBJ2-2, with a tentative D call TRBD1 (5 bases). The CDR3 is 15 amino acids. V was shortened by 7 bases and J by 1 base, with 13 bases between the two germline ends. From germline, CDR1 is SNHLY and CDR2 FYNNEI. In DNA form, the CDR3 reads TGTGCCAGCAAGCGTCGCGGACAGAACACCGGGGAGCTGTTTTTT. Translated: CASKRRGQNTGELFF. Full variable domain (remainder filled in from reference TRBV2 and TRBJ2-2): EPEVTQTPSHQVTQMGQEVILRCVPISNHLYFYWYRQILGQKVEFLVSFYNNEISEKSEIFDDQFSVERPDGSNFTLKIRSTKLEDSAMYFCASKRRGQNTGELFFGEGSRLTVL.

This clonotype was counted many times. The CDR3 protein is CASGRDFPSYEQYF. The CDR3 coding sequence is TGCGCCAGCGGCCGGGACTTTCCTTCCTACGAGCAGTACTTC. The V and J genes are TRBV5-1 and TRBJ2-7, with a weak D call TRBD2 (6 bases). The CDR3 has 14 residues. Trimming took off 7 bases at V and 1 base at J, with 15 bases between the two ends. CDR1 is SGHRS, CDR2 YFSETQ, per germline.

J is TRBJ2-6 and V is TRBV24-1; D gene unclear. The CDR3 length is 14 residues. CDR1 KGHDR and CDR2 SFDVKD come from the germline V gene. V lost 10 bases to trimming and J lost 0 bases, with 9 bases between them. The CDR3 DNA follows: TGTGCCACTAGTCGTAACTCTGGGGCCAACGTCCTGACTTTC. It codes for CATSRNSGANVLTF.

This clonotype was observed a handful of times. The chain combines TRBV2 with TRBJ2-3, with D perhaps assigned TRBD1 or TRBD2 (5 bases each). Trimming removed 8 bases from V and 2 bases from J, with 14 bases in between. The CDR3 consists of 14 residues. Germline V gives CDR1 SNHLY, CDR2 FYNNEI. The CDR3 coding sequence is TGTGCCAGCCACGCTGAGGGGTTCACAGATACGCAGTATTTT. It encodes CASHAEGFTDTQYF.

Many counts were recorded for this clonotype. The V call is TRBV12-3 or TRBV12-4, the J call TRBJ2-5, with D perhaps TRBD1 (5 bases). The V end lost 8 bases, the J end lost 2 bases, and 9 bases lay between the germline ends. CDR3 length equals 12 residues. Here the CDR3 reads CASGATQETQYF. The CDR3 coding sequence is TGTGCCAGCGGGGCTACTCAAGAGACCCAGTACTTC.

The chain employs TRBV6-1 and TRBJ1-6; 7 bases line up with TRBD1. The CDR3 is 15 amino acids. J gave up 12 bases and V 6 bases, and 14 bases lay outside the gene matches. Per germline, CDR1 MNHNS and CDR2 SASEGT. CDR3 in amino acids: CASSARRQGSVPLHF. The CDR3 region has the DNA TGTGCCAGCAGCGCCAGGAGACAGGGATCTGTACCCCTCCACTTT.

This clonotype was observed many times. The CDR3 spells CAWAEGAGNTIYF. For the CDR3, the DNA is TGTGCCTGGGCCGAGGGGGCTGGAAACACCATATATTTT. This chain links TRBV30 with TRBJ1-3; TRBD1 might be the D (6 bases). V lost 5 bases to trimming and J lost 2 bases, with 10 bases between them. CDR1 is GTSNPN, CDR2 SVGIG, per germline (reference sequence). The CDR3 spans 13 residues.

This clonotype was seen ten or more times. This chain links TRBV5-1 with TRBJ2-2; D not resolved. The germline V gene encodes CDR1 SGHRS and CDR2 YFSETQ. The CDR3 loop spans 13 amino acids. Deletions cut 1 base from V and 4 bases from J, with 5 bases between. The CDR3, as DNA: TGCGCCAGCAGCTTGTTTAGCACCGGGGAGCTGTTTTTT. This translates into CASSLFSTGELFF.

This clonotype was detected many times. The chain combines TRBV5-1 with TRBJ2-7; 10 positions match TRBD1. V was clipped by 0 bases and J by 0 bases; unmatched bases: 3. The CDR3 is 16 residues long. CDR1 is SGHRS and CDR2 is YFSETQ in the germline V gene. The CDR3 region is CASSLGGTGDSYEQYF. The CDR3 DNA is TGCGCCAGCAGCTTGGGGGGGACAGGGGACTCCTACGAGCAGTACTTC.

This clonotype has a count of ten or more. The chain employs TRBV6-2 or TRBV6-3 and TRBJ1-1; maybe TRBD1 (5 bases). This CDR3 comprises 16 residues. Germline V CDR1 and CDR2: MNHEY, SVGEGT. The V end lost 6 bases, the J end lost 0 bases, and 17 bases lay between the germline ends. The CDR3 DNA sequence: TGTGCCAGCAGCTCCTGGGGGGGATGGATGAACACTGAAGCTTTCTTT. It codes for CASSSWGGWMNTEAFF.

This clonotype was observed at least ten times. The chain has TRBV6-2 or TRBV6-3 and TRBJ2-2; D unclear. Germline CDR1 reads MNHEY; CDR2 reads SVGEGT. Trimming stripped 2 bases from V and 0 bases from J, with 16 bases between. The CDR3 is 18 amino acids. The CDR3 sequence is CASSYGYSVSTNTGELFF. The CDR3 DNA is TGTGCCAGCAGTTACGGGTACTCTGTATCCACGAACACCGGGGAGCTGTTTTTT.

This clonotype was seen many times. The chain couples TRBV12-3 or TRBV12-4 to TRBJ2-7; 7 bases fit TRBD1. J gave up 3 bases and V 6 bases, and 8 bases lay outside the gene matches. This CDR3 is built from 14 residues. CDR3 bases: TGTGCCAGCAGCCCCCGGGACAGCCACTACGAGCAGTACTTC. This sequence encodes CASSPRDSHYEQYF.

This clonotype appeared many times. The V and J genes are TRBV14 and TRBJ2-7; unclear D gene. This CDR3 has 14 residues. The V gene's germline CDR1 is SGHDN and CDR2 FVKESK. Trimming pared 1 base from V and 2 bases from J, leaving 9 bases between. The CDR3 reads CASSQGAGPYEQYF. In DNA form, the CDR3 reads TGTGCCAGCAGCCAAGGGGCAGGCCCCTACGAGCAGTACTTC.

The chain uses TRBV30 and TRBJ2-7; D might be TRBD1 (6 bases). CDR3 length: 13 residues. Trimming left V 5 bases short and J 2 bases short, with 13 bases between. The germline V gene has CDR1 GTSNPN and CDR2 SVGIG (reference sequence). This CDR3 reads CAWGGRSPYEQYF. The CDR3 DNA reads TGTGCCTGGGGGGGCCGGTCGCCCTACGAGCAGTACTTC.

This clonotype has ten or more counts. This chain connects TRBV29-1 to TRBJ2-5, with 7 bases identical to TRBD2. Germline values: CDR1 SQVTM, CDR2 ANQGSEA. The ends lost 1 base at V and 4 bases at J; junction bases unmatched: 0. The CDR3 covers 12 residues. The CDR3 DNA follows: TGCAGCGTTGAAGCGGGAGGAGAGACCCAGTACTTC. The encoded protein is CSVEAGGETQYF.

The V and J genes are TRBV5-1 and TRBJ2-7, with D tentatively TRBD2 (5 bases). The germline CDR1 and CDR2 sequences are SGHRS and YFSETQ. V lost 0 bases and J 1 base, leaving 14 bases between the germline ends. The CDR3 has 16 amino acids. The CDR3 loop reads CASSLDAGIISYEQYF. In DNA form, the CDR3 reads TGCGCCAGCAGCTTGGACGCCGGGATCATTTCCTACGAGCAGTACTTC.

This clonotype was counted between two and nine times. V usage is TRBV27 and J usage is TRBJ2-5, with 7 bases matching TRBD2. V was pared by 5 bases and J by 5 bases, with 14 bases of the junction left unmatched. Germline-derived CDR1 and CDR2 are MNHEY and SMNVEV (reference sequence). The CDR3 is made up of 16 amino acids. The CDR3 loop is CASSPWTSQGAETQYF. The CDR3 nucleotides are TGTGCCAGCAGTCCTTGGACTAGTCAGGGTGCGGAGACCCAGTACTTC.